The present T cell receptor beta chain was sequenced within a study of HIV-infected children after antiretroviral therapy interruption. Study information: Weeks 0, 48 and 150 were sampled under continuous treatment.

CDR3 length: 15 amino acids. The germline CDR1 and CDR2 sequences are MGHRA and YSYEKL. J was trimmed by 3 bases and V by 2 bases; bases with no gene match: 5. RNA-based 3' RACE libraries used unique molecular identifiers. MiXCR was run by TCRdb on the 3' RACE reads, yielding one entry per CDR3 protein. The sample records 35,000 to 50,000 distinct CDR3 sequences, 5% to 8% being singletons. This clonotype was counted many times. What it binds is unknown. General study findings and limits: Naive CD4+ CDR3 sharing between time points fell after interruption began. Naive CD4+ Gini coefficient rose by interruption end, suggesting clonal expansion.

As for treatment: PENTA 11 planned treatment interruption arm or continuous ART arm. This TCR was sampled from a pool of human donors with HIV. V and J are TRBV4-1 and TRBJ2-7, with 9 bases matching TRBD1. The sample here was CD45RA+ CD4+ T cells from PBMCs, pooled from several time points, taken from a donor given antiretroviral therapy, either interrupted or continuous. Subset reported: naive CD4+ CD45RA+ CD45RO- T cells. DNA for the CDR3: TGCGCCAGCAGCCAACCTGGACAGGGGAGCTACGAGCAGTACTTC. Amino acid sequence: CASSQPGQGSYEQYF.